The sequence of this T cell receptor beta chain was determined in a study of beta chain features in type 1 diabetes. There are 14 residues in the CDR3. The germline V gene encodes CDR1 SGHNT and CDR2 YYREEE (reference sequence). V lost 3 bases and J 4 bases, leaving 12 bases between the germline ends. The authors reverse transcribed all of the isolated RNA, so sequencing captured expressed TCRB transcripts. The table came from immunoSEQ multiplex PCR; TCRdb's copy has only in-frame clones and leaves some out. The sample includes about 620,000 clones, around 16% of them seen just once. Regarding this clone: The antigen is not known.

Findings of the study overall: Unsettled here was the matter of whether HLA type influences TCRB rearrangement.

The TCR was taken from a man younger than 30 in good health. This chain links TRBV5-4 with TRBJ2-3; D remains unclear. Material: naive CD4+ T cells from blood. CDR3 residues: CASSSVGTPDTQYF. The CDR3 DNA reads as TGTGCCAGCAGCTCAGTCGGTACCCCAGATACGCAGTATTTT.